Shown below are 3 T cell receptor beta chains from a single sample sequenced in a study of T cell responses to AZD1222 COVID-19 vaccine. Profiled with immunoSEQ multiplex PCR; TCRdb holds only in-frame clones, not every one. The repertoire holds some 130,000 clones, with approximately 95% as singletons. Sequencing used peripheral blood, obtained 28 days after the second AZD1222 dose. The receptors come from an adult who received the AZD1222 COVID-19 vaccine.

V gene TRBV18 combines with J gene TRBJ2-2, with a tentative D call TRBD1 (6 bases). The germline V gene encodes CDR1 KGHSH and CDR2 LQKENI. The CDR3 extends over 14 amino acids. Trimming removed 6 bases at V and 6 bases at J, with 14 bases between. The CDR3: CASSGDRSAGELFF. The CDR3, as DNA: TGTGCCAGCTCGGGCGACAGGTCGGCCGGGGAGCTGTTTTTT.

V is TRBV30 and J is TRBJ1-5; TRBD1 matches at 7 bases. CDR3 length equals 14 residues. Per germline, CDR1 GTSNPN and CDR2 SVGIG (reference sequence). The J segment lost 4 bases and the V segment lost 5 bases, leaving 8 bases of the junction unmatched. In DNA form, the CDR3 reads TGTGCCTGGGGAAGACTACAGGGGAATCAGCCCCAGCATTTT. It translates to CAWGRLQGNQPQHF.

The V gene is TRBV6-5, the J gene TRBJ2-7; a weak D match, TRBD2 (6 bases). With 5 bases removed from V and 3 bases from J, the gap between germline ends came to 8 bases. CDR3 length equals 12 residues. Germline V gives CDR1 MNHEY, CDR2 SVGAGI. DNA for the CDR3: TGTGCCAGCAGTCGGACTATCTACGAGCAGTACTTC. Translation: CASSRTIYEQYF.